The 4 T cell receptor beta chains presented below share a single source sample, sequenced in a study of T-cell reconstitution after alpha-beta-depleted transplantation in children. Unique molecular identifiers featured in how the TCRbeta library was prepared. TCRdb independently ran MiXCR on the PCR reads; one entry per CDR3 protein. Among 200,000 to 250,000 distinct CDR3 sequences, 12% were seen once, and the ten largest hold 2% to 3%. Here the sequenced sample was PBMCs from the stem cell graft donor, taken from the stem cell graft. These receptors were collected from a human donor who donated a stem cell graft to a child with acute lymphoblastic leukemia.

This clonotype was detected ten times or more. V gene TRBV12-3 or TRBV12-4 combines with J gene TRBJ2-1; D is unclear. V gave up 3 bases and J gave up 9 bases, with 3 bases separating them. This CDR3 spans 10 amino acids. The CDR3 bases are TGTGCCAGCAGTTTGGTTGAGCAGTTCTTC. It is translated as CASSLVEQFF.

This chain links TRBV12-3 or TRBV12-4 with TRBJ1-1; tentatively, D is TRBD1 (6 bases). The CDR3 is 13 residues long. Trimming shortened V by 4 bases and J by 3 bases, and 9 bases separated the two germline ends. Here the CDR3 DNA reads TGTGCCAGCAGTTGGACAGACTACACTGAAGCTTTCTTT. It translates to CASSWTDYTEAFF.

This clonotype has at least ten counts. CDR3 loop: CATSPMDGSYEQYF. The DNA for the CDR3 is TGTGCCACCAGTCCGATGGACGGCTCCTACGAGCAGTACTTC. The chain employs TRBV15 and TRBJ2-7; D is ambiguous. The CDR3 is 14 residues long. CDR1 LNHNV and CDR2 YYDKDF come from the germline V gene (reference sequence). Between the trimmed V and J ends, which lost 6 bases and 0 bases, there was a span of 12 bases.

The gene calls are TRBV12-3 or TRBV12-4 and TRBJ2-5, with 7 bases lining up with TRBD1. Germline trimming cut 4 bases from V and 5 bases from J; bases unmatched to any gene: 10. This CDR3 region has 15 residues. CDR3 in DNA: TGTGCCAGCAGTTCGCTAGGACAGGCGGCGGAGACCCAGTACTTC. Protein: CASSSLGQAAETQYF.